A selection of T cell receptor beta chains follows, all from one sample in a study of radiation and T cells in renal cell carcinoma. Assay used: immunoSEQ multiplex PCR; TCRdb lists only in-frame clones, some missing. The sample holds around 170,000 clones, about 88% seen once. The specimen comprised blood, sampled from a patient whose treatment included radiotherapy and nephrectomy. These receptors originate from a woman aged 50 to 60 with renal cell carcinoma. The CDR3 runs from the conserved cysteine through the conserved F or W. The D gene is left open where the match is weak. Clone size is stated in some rows and not others, as once, few, many or a class when expanded.

>TRBJ2-3|TRBV29-1|-|-
CSVDGGSTDTQYF
TGCAGCGTTGACGGGGGCAGCACAGATACGCAGTATTTT
>TRBJ2-5|TRBV29-1|-|-
CSVDGGGALKETQYF
TGCAGCGTTGACGGAGGGGGGGCCTTAAAAGAGACCCAGTACTTC
>TRBJ2-3|TRBV7-3|-|-
CASSSTTDTQYF
TGTGCCAGCAGCTCAACCACAGATACGCAGTATTTT
>TRBJ2-7|TRBV4-1|TRBD1|-
CASSRGQGTYEQYF
TGCGCCAGCAGCCGCGGACAGGGAACCTACGAGCAGTACTTC
>TRBJ1-1|TRBV19|TRBD1|few
CASSRGDSRHEAFF
TGTGCCAGTAGTCGCGGGGACAGCAGGCATGAAGCTTTCTTT
>TRBJ2-7|TRBV15|TRBD1|-
CATSSMGTGEREQYF
TGTGCCACCAGCAGTATGGGGACAGGGGAAAGAGAGCAGTACTTC
>TRBJ1-2|TRBV6-5|-|-
CASTVRDNDGYTF
TGTGCCAGCACTGTGAGGGACAACGATGGCTACACCTTC
>TRBJ2-3|TRBV29-1|TRBD1|-
CSVEGDRGTDTQYF
TGCAGCGTTGAAGGGGACAGGGGCACAGATACGCAGTATTTT
>TRBJ2-7|TRBV7-8|-|-
CASSLLALHEQYF
TGTGCCAGCAGCTTATTAGCCCTACACGAGCAGTACTTC
>TRBJ2-2|TRBV10-2|TRBD1|-
CASSEMGQGATRGELFF
TGCGCCAGCAGTGAAATGGGACAGGGTGCGACTAGGGGGGAGCTGTTTTTT
>TRBJ1-2|TRBV6-5|-|-
CASSYGGNYGYTF
TGTGCCAGCAGTTACGGGGGGAACTATGGCTACACCTTC
>TRBJ1-5|TRBV6-1|-|-
CASSGREIYQPQHF
TGTGCCAGCAGTGGCAGGGAGATTTATCAGCCCCAGCATTTT
>TRBJ1-1|TRBV6-6|-|-
CASSYEGMNTEAFF
TGTGCCAGCAGTTACGAGGGAATGAACACTGAAGCTTTCTTT
>TRBJ2-7|TRBV6-6|-|-
CASRLTTNYEQYF
TGTGCCAGCAGACTGACTACCAACTACGAGCAGTACTTC
>TRBJ2-7|TRBV2|TRBD1|many
CASGYRGYEQYF
TGTGCCAGCGGGTACAGGGGCTACGAGCAGTACTTC
>TRBJ1-2|TRBV20-1|-|-
CSAWGLGGYTF
TGCAGTGCTTGGGGGTTGGGTGGCTACACCTTC
>TRBJ1-2|TRBV9|TRBD1|-
CASSGTGTANLYGYTF
TGTGCCAGCAGCGGAACCGGGACAGCGAACCTCTATGGCTACACCTTC
>TRBJ2-2|TRBV7-3|-|-
CASSLSTPTGELFF
TGTGCCAGCAGCTTAAGTACACCGACCGGGGAGCTGTTTTTT
>TRBJ2-7|TRBV6-6|-|-
CASSYSADVHEQYF
TGTGCCAGCAGTTACAGTGCAGACGTGCACGAGCAGTACTTC
>TRBJ2-7|TRBV7-9|TRBD1|-
CASSLGDRGGGDEQYF
TGTGCCAGCAGCTTAGGGGACAGGGGCGGTGGTGACGAGCAGTACTTC
>TRBJ2-6|TRBV15|-|-
CATSRGFGTTGANVLTF
TGTGCCACCAGCAGAGGGTTTGGGACAACTGGGGCCAACGTCCTGACTTTC
>TRBJ1-2|TRBV29-1|TRBD1|once
CSVERDRGEDGYTF
TGCAGCGTTGAAAGGGACAGGGGAGAAGATGGCTACACCTTC
>TRBJ2-7|TRBV6-1|-|-
CASSDPGNNYEQYF
TGTGCCAGCAGTGACCCCGGGAATAACTACGAGCAGTACTTC
>TRBJ2-5|TRBV5-1|-|-
CASSLEGAGGRGTQYF
TGCGCCAGCAGCTTGGAAGGGGCAGGGGGGAGAGGGACCCAGTACTTC
>TRBJ2-2|TRBV6-1|-|-
CASSETGELFF
TGTGCCAGCAGTGAGACCGGGGAGCTGTTTTTT
>TRBJ2-1|TRBV6-5|-|-
CASSWTVPSYNEQFF
TGTGCCAGCAGCTGGACAGTGCCCTCCTACAATGAGCAGTTCTTC
>TRBJ2-2|TRBV9|-|-
CASSERGGLQNTGELFF
TGTGCCAGCAGCGAGCGTGGAGGACTCCAGAACACCGGGGAGCTGTTTTTT
>TRBJ1-6|TRBV19|-|-
CASNFRGYNSPLHF
TGTGCCAGTAATTTCAGGGGCTATAATTCACCCCTCCACTTT
>TRBJ1-2|TRBV14|-|-
CASRHNGGYTF
TGTGCCAGCAGGCATAATGGTGGCTACACCTTC
>TRBJ1-5|TRBV9|TRBD1|-
CASSFTGDRQPQHF
TGTGCCAGCAGCTTCACAGGGGATAGACAGCCCCAGCATTTT
>TRBJ2-5|TRBV5-1|-|-
CASRLGSSQETQYF
TGCGCCAGCCGTCTCGGGTCTTCTCAAGAGACCCAGTACTTC
>TRBJ2-2|TRBV5-1|-|-
CASRVHTQTVTGELFF
TGCGCCAGCAGAGTGCATACTCAAACGGTCACCGGGGAGCTGTTTTTT
>TRBJ2-2|TRBV7-2|-|-
CASSFNTGSNTGELFF
TGTGCCAGCAGCTTTAATACGGGGAGCAACACCGGGGAGCTGTTTTTT
>TRBJ1-1|TRBV30|TRBD1|few
CAWIRDSVGAEAFF
TGTGCCTGGATCCGGGACAGCGTTGGGGCTGAAGCTTTCTTT
>TRBJ2-1|TRBV5-1|TRBD2|once
CASSSGALAGSYNEQFF
TGCGCCAGCAGCTCGGGAGCTCTAGCGGGGTCCTACAATGAGCAGTTCTTC
>TRBJ1-2|TRBV21-1|-|-
CASSTPGTDGYTF
TGTGCCAGCAGCACCCCCGGGACAGATGGCTACACCTTC
>TRBJ2-7|TRBV5-6|TRBD1|-
CASSFTGTGGYEQYF
TGTGCCAGCAGCTTTACCGGGACAGGGGGTTACGAGCAGTACTTC
>TRBJ2-7|TRBV19|-|-
CASMPREFGEQYF
TGTGCCAGTATGCCCCGAGAATTCGGCGAGCAGTACTTC
>TRBJ2-7|TRBV11-3|-|-
CASSQGPSSYEQYF
TGTGCCAGCAGCCAGGGCCCCAGCTCCTACGAGCAGTACTTC
>TRBJ2-7|TRBV30|TRBD1|-
CALTGGNYEQYF
TGTGCACTAACAGGGGGGAACTACGAGCAGTACTTC
>TRBJ2-2|TRBV10-3|-|-
CAISESETVVGELFF
TGTGCCATCAGTGAGTCTGAGACAGTGGTCGGGGAGCTGTTTTTT
>TRBJ2-7|TRBV14|-|-
CASSQDWTRRTVQYF
TGTGCCAGCAGCCAGGACTGGACTCGACGGACGGTGCAGTACTTC
>TRBJ2-1|TRBV7-2|-|-
CASSSEWATYNEQFF
TGTGCCAGCAGCTCCGAATGGGCCACCTACAATGAGCAGTTCTTC
>TRBJ1-1|TRBV6-5|TRBD1|-
CASSYWGTEGAEAFF
TGTGCCAGCAGTTACTGGGGGACAGAGGGTGCTGAAGCTTTCTTT
>TRBJ1-1|TRBV6-1|TRBD1|-
CASDDRVNTEAFF
TGTGCCAGCGACGACAGGGTGAACACTGAAGCTTTCTTT
>TRBJ1-2|TRBV13|-|-
CASSFTGGGVRGYGYTF
TGTGCCAGCAGCTTCACCGGAGGAGGGGTTAGGGGCTATGGCTACACCTTC
>TRBJ2-2|TRBV7-8|-|-
CASSLKRLANTGELFF
TGTGCCAGCAGCTTGAAGAGACTGGCGAACACCGGGGAGCTGTTTTTT
>TRBJ1-6|TRBV6-1|-|once
CASSENGDNSPLHF
TGTGCCAGCAGTGAAAACGGGGACAATTCACCCCTCCACTTT
>TRBJ1-2|TRBV7-2|TRBD1|-
CASSVNGQGALGYTF
TGTGCCAGCAGCGTAAACGGGCAGGGGGCTCTTGGCTACACCTTC
>TRBJ1-3|TRBV19|-|-
CASNKPDSGNTIYF
TGTGCCAGCAACAAACCCGACTCTGGAAACACCATATATTTT
>TRBJ1-5|TRBV30|-|-
CAWDRTPGQPQHF
TGTGCCTGGGACAGAACCCCGGGGCAGCCCCAGCATTTT
>TRBJ2-3|TRBV7-8|TRBD2|-
CASSLRARGATDTQYF
TGTGCCAGCAGCTTACGAGCGCGGGGGGCAACAGATACGCAGTATTTT
>TRBJ2-5|TRBV5-4|-|-
CASDLLDGYF
TGTGCCAGCGATTTATTGGACGGATACTTC
>TRBJ2-1|TRBV7-9|-|once
CASSLAQEEQFF
TGTGCCAGCAGCTTAGCGCAAGAAGAGCAGTTCTTC
>TRBJ1-3|TRBV7-8|-|-
CASSLRPDSGNTIYF
TGTGCCAGCAGCTTACGTCCTGACTCTGGAAACACCATATATTTT
>TRBJ1-1|TRBV9|-|-
CASSPQPGLNTEAFF
TGTGCCAGCAGCCCTCAACCGGGACTTAACACTGAAGCTTTCTTT
>TRBJ2-7|TRBV14|-|-
CASSQDPIRAGEQYF
TGTGCCAGCAGCCAAGATCCTATTAGGGCCGGCGAGCAGTACTTC
>TRBJ1-1|TRBV25-1|-|-
CASSDIQGNTEAFF
TGTGCCAGCAGTGACATCCAGGGGAACACTGAAGCTTTCTTT
>TRBJ1-1|TRBV6-6|-|-
CTLRGVGTEAFF
TGTACCCTAAGAGGGGTCGGTACTGAAGCTTTCTTT
>TRBJ1-5|TRBV4-3|-|-
CASSQDLMVGQPQHF
TGCGCCAGCAGCCAAGATCTCATGGTGGGACAGCCCCAGCATTTT